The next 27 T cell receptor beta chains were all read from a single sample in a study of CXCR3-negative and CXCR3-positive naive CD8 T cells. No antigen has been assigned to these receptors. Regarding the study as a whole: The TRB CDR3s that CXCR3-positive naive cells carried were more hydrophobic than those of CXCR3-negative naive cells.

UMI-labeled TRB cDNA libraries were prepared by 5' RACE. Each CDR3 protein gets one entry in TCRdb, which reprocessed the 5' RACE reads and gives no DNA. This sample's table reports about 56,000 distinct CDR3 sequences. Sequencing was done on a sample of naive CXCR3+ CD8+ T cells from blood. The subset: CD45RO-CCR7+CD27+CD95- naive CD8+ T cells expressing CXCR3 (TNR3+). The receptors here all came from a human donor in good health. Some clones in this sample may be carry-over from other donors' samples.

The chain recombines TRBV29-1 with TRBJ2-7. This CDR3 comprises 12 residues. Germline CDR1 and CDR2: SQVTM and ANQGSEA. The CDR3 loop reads CGVVGVSYEQYF.

CDR3 residues: CASSPPWGFRTDTQYF. The V gene is TRBV27, the J gene TRBJ2-3; without DNA, the TCRdb call of TRBD1 cannot be checked. The CDR3 runs to 16 residues. In germline, CDR1 is MNHEY, CDR2 SMNVEV (reference sequence).

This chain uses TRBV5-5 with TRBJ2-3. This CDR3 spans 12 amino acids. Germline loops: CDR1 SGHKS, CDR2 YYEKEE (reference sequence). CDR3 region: CASVEGVNTQYF.

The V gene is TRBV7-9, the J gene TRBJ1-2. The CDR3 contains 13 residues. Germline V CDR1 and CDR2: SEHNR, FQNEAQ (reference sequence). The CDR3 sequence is CASSPRNNYGYTF.

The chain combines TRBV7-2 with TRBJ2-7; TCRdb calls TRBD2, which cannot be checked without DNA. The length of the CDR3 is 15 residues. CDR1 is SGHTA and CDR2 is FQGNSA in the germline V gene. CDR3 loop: CASSLVSSGGAEQYF. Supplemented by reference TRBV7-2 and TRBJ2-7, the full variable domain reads GAGVSQSPSNKVTEKGKDVELRCDPISGHTALYWYRQSLGQGLEFLIYFQGNSAPDKSGLPSDRFSAERTGGSVSTLTIQRTQQEDSAVYLCASSLVSSGGAEQYFGPGTRLTVT.

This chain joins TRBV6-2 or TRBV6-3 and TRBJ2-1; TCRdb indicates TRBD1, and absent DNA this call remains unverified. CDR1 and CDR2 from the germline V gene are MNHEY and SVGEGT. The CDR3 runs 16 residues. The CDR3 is CASSFAGTPSYNEQFF.

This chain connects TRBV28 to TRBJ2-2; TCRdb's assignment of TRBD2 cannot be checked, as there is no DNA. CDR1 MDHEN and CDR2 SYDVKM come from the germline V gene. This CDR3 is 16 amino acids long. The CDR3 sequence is CASSSGGGLYTGELFF. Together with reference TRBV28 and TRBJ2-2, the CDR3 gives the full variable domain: DVKVTQSSRYLVKRTGEKVFLECVQDMDHENMFWYRQDPGLGLRLIYFSYDVKMKEKGDIPEGYSVSREKKERFSLILESASTNQTSMYLCASSSGGGLYTGELFFGEGSRLTVL.

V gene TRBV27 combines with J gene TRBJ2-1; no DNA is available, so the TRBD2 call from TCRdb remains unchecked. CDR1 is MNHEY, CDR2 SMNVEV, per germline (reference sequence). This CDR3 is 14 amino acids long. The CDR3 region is CASSTGTSRNEQFF.

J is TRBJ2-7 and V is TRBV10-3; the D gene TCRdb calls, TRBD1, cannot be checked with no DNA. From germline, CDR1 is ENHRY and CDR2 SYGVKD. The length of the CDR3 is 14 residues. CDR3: CAGSNEGASYEQYF.

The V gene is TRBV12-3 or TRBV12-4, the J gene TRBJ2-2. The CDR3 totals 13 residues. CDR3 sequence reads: CASTRTSTGELFF.

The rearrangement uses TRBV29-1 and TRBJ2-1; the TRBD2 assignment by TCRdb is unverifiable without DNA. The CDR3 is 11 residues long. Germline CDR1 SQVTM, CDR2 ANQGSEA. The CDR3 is CSVEGHNEQFF.

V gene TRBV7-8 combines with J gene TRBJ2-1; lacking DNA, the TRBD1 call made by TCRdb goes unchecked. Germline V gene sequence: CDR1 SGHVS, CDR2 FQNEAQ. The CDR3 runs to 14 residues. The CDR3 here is CASSPPRGGNEQFF. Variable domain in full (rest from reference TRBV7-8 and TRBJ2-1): GAGVSQSPRYKVAKRGQDVALRCDPISGHVSLFWYQQALGQGPEFLTYFQNEAQLDKSGLPSDRFFAERPEGSVSTLKIQRTQQEDSAVYLCASSPPRGGNEQFFGPGTRLTVL.

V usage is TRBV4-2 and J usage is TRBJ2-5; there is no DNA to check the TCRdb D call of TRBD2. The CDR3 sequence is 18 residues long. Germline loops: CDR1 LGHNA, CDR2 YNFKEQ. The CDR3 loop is CASSPRLGLAGGEETQYF.

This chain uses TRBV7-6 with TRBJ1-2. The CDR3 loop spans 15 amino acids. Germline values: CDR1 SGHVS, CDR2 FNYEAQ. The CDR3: CASSLAEAVGYGYTF.

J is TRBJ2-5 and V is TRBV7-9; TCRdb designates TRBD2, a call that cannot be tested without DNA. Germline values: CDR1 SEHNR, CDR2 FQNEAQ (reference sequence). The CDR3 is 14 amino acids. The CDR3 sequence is CASSFFAGEETQYF.

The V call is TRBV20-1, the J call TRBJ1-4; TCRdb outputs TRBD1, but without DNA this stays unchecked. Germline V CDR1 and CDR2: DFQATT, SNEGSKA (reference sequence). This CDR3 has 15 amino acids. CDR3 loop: CSATTPTAPNEKLFF.

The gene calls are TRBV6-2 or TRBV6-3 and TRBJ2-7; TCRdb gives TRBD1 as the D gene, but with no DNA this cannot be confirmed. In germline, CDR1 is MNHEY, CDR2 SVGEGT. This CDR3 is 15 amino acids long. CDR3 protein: CASSYPGANTYEQYF.

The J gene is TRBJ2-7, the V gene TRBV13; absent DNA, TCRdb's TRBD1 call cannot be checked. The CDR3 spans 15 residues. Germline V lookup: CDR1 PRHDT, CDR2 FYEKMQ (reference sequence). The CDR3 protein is CASSSAGTGHYEQYF.

CDR3 protein: CASSLAQGTTGTGELFF. The V call is TRBV7-8, the J call TRBJ2-2; TCRdb reports TRBD2, a call that lacks DNA to check it against. The germline gives CDR1 SGHVS, CDR2 FQNEAQ. This CDR3 has 17 amino acids.

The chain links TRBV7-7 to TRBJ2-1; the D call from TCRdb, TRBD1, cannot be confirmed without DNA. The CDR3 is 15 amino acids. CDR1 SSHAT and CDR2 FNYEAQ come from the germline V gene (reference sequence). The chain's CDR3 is CASSLTDRGYNEQFF.

The CDR3 loop reads CSARDWKLAGAYEQYF. V usage is TRBV20-1 and J usage is TRBJ2-7; no DNA is available, so the TRBD2 call from TCRdb remains unchecked. Germline V CDR1 and CDR2: DFQATT, SNEGSKA (reference sequence). CDR3 length: 16 residues.

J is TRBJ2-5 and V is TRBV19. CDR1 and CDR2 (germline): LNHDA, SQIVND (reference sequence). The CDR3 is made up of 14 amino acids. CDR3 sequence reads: CASSTRTAQETQYF.

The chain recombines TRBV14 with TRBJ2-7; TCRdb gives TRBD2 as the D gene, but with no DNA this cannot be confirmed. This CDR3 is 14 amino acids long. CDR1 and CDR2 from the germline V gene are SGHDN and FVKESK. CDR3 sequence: CASSREAGWYEQYF.

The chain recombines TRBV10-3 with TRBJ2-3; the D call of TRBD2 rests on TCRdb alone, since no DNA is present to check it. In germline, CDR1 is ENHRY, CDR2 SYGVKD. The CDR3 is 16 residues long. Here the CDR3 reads CAISESRLAGADTQYF.

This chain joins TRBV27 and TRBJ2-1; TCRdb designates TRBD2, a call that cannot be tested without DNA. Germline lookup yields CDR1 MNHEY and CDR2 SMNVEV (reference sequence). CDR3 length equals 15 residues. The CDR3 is CASSLPTSGGNEQFF.

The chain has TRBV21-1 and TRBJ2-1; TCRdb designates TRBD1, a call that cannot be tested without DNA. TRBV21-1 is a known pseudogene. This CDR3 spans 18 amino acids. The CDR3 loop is CASSPKCSERGAYNEQFF.

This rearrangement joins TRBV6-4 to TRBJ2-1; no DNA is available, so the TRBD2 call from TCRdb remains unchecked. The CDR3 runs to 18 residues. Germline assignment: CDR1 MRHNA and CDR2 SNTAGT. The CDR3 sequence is CASSTTGAGQSSYNEQFF.